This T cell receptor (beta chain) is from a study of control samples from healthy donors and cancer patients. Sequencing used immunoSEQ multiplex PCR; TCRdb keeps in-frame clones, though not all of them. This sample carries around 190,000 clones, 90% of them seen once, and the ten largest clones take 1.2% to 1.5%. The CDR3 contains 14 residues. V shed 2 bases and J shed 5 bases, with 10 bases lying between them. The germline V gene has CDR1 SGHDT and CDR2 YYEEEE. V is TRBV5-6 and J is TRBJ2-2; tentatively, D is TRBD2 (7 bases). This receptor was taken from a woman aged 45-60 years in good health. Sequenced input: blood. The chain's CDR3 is CASSFGGRTGELFF. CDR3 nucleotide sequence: TGTGCCAGCAGCTTCGGGGGGCGAACCGGGGAGCTGTTTTTT. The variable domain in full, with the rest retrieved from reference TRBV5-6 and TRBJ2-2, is DAGVTQSPTHLIKTRGQQVTLRCSPKSGHDTVSWYQQALGQGPQFIFQYYEEEERQRGNFPDRFSGHQFPNYSSELNVNALLLGDSALYLCASSFGGRTGELFFGEGSRLTVL.